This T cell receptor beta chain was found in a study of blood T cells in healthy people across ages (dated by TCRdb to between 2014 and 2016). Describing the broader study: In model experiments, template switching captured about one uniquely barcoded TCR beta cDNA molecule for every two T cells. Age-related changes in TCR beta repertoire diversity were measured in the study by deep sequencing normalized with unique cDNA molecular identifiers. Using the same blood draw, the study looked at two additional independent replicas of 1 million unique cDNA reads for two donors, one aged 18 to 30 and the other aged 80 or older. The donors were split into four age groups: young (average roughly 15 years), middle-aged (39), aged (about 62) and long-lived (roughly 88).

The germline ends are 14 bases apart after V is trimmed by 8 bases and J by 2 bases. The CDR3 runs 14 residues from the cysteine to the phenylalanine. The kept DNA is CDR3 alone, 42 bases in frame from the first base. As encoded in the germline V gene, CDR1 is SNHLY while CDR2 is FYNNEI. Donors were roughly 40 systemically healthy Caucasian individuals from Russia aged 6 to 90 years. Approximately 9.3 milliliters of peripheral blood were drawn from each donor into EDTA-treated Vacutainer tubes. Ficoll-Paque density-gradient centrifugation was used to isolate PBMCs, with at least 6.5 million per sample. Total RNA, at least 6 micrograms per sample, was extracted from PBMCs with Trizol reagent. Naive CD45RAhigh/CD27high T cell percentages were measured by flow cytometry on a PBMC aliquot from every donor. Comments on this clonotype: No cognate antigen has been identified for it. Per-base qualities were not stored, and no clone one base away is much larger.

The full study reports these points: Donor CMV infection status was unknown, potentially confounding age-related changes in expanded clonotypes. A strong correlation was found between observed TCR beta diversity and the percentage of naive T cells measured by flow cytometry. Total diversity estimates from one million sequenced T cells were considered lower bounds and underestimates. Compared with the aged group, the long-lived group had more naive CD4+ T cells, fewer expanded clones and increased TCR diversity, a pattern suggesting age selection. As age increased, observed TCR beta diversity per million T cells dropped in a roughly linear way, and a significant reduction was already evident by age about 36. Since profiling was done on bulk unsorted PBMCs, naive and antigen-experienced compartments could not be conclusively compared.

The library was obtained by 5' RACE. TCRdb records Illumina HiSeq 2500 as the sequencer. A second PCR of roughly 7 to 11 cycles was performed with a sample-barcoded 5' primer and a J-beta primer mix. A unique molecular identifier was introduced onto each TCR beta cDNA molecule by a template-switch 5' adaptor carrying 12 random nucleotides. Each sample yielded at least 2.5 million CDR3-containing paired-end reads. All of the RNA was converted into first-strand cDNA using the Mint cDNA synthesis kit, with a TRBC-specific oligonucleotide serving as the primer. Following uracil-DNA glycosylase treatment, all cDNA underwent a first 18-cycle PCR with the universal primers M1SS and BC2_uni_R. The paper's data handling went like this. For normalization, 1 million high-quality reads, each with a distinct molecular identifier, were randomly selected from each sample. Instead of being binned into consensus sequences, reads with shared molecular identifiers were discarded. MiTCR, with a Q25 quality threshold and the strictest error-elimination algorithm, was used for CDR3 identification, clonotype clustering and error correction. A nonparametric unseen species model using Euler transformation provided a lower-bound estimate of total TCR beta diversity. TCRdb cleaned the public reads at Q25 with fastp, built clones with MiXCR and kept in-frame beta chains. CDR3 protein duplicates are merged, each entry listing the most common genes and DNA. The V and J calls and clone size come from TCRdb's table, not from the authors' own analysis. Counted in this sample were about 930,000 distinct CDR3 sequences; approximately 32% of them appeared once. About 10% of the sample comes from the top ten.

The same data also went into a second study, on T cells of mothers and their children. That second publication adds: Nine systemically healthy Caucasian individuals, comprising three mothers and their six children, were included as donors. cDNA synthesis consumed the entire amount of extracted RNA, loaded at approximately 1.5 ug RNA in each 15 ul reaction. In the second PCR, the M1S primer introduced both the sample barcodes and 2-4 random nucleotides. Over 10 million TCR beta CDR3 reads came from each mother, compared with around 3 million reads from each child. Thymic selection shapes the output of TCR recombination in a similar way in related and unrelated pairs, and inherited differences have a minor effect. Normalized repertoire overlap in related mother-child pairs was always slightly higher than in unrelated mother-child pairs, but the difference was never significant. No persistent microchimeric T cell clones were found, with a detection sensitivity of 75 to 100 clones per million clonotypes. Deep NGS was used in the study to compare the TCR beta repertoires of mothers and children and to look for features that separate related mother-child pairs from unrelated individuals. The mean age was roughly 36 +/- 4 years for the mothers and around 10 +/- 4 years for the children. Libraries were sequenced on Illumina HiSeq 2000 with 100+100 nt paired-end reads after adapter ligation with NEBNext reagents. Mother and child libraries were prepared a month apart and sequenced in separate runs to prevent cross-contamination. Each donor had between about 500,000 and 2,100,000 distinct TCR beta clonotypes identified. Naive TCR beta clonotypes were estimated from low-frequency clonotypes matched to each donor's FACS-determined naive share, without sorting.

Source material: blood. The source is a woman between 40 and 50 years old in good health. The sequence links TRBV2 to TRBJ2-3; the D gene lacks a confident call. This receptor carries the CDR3 CASSPFFSTDTQYF. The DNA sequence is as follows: TGTGCCAGCTCTCCGTTCTTCTCCACAGATACGCAGTATTTT.